This TCR beta chain was captured in a study of shared clonotypes between healthy human individuals. Trimming cost V 0 bases and J 8 bases, with 14 bases left between them. The CDR3 runs to 15 residues. Germline V CDR1 and CDR2: SGHRS, YFSETQ. The repertoire was sequenced with immunoSEQ multiplex PCR; TCRdb's copy has only in-frame clones and lacks some. In the table there are under 750,000 clones, 55% to 80% of which are singletons. Sequenced: memory CD4+ T cells sorted from blood. Subset specified: CD45RA-negative fraction. The sequence came from a woman aged 25 to 45 in good health. The chain joins TRBV5-1 to TRBJ1-4; D unclear. CDR3 sequence: CASSLAGTEQEKLFF. The CDR3 bases are TGCGCCAGCAGCTTGGCGGGAACAGAGCAAGAAAAACTGTTTTTT. Looking up the rest from reference TRBV5-1 and TRBJ1-4 gives the full variable domain: KAGVTQTPRYLIKTRGQQVTLSCSPISGHRSVSWYQQTPGQGLQFLFEYFSETQRNKGNFPGRFSGRQFSNSRSEMNVSTLELGDSALYLCASSLAGTEQEKLFFGSGTQLSVL.